This T cell receptor beta chain was captured by sequencing in a study of cytomegalovirus exposure and HLA in healthy donors. Study context: The Caucasian-associated ancestry cluster contained 81% of the approximately 390 genotyped donors.

Comment on this clone: Its antigen is currently unknown. A junction boundary mismatches the germline segment, possibly from a read error.

Findings of the study overall: Cytomegalovirus association was listed for 164 TCR beta chains. An Asian-associated ancestry cluster reportedly showed fewer N-insertions than the roughly 700-donor mean in a later analysis. As a later analysis revealed, the rate of TCR association differed by HLA locus, with DRB1 most and HLA-C fewest.

The length of the CDR3 is 15 residues. Germline assignment: CDR1 SGDLS and CDR2 YYNGEE. Vbeta (60) and Jbeta (13) primers were used in the PCR. Only in-frame clones appear in the TCRdb table, and some are missing; sequencing was by immunoSEQ multiplex PCR. The sample lists tens of thousands of clones; around 69% were seen once. The source material was PBMCs. This clonotype was sampled from a man in his thirties or forties in good health and CMV-seronegative. The chain employs TRBV9 and TRBJ1-2; TRBD1 might be the D (6 bases). The CDR3 coding sequence is TGTGCCAGCAGCACACCCGGGACAAATAACTATGGCTACCCCTTC. Its protein product is CASSTPGTNNYGYPF.